The 26 T cell receptor beta chains given below trace back to one sample, sequenced in a study of shared clonotypes between healthy human individuals (dated by TCRdb to between 2020 and 2021). The library was obtained by the immunoSEQ multiplex PCR assay. Here the immuneACCESS table is served through TCRdb, limited to in-frame sequences with V and J called. Missing clones are a known gap in these copies; in checked studies unresolved V genes cover under half, and the rest lacks a known reason. Here the sample has approximately 710,000 clones; about nine tenths occur a single time. The biggest ten clones account for more than 30% of the sample. The sample was memory CD8+ T cells from PBMCs. In light of the paper, this sample's cell subset or site label describes: CD45RO+ cells pooled with CCR7-negative TemRA cells. The source of these receptors is a young man in good health. Some clones in this sample may be carry-over from other donors' samples.

V and J are TRBV6-1 and TRBJ1-1, with a weak D call TRBD1 (5 bases). Germline loops: CDR1 MNHNS, CDR2 SASEGT. The CDR3 spans 17 residues. Between the trimmed V and J ends, which lost 2 bases and 1 base, there was a span of 17 bases. The CDR3 DNA reads TGTGCCAGCAGTGAATTGCGGGGCGAAACCCCGAACACTGAAGCTTTCTTT. This codes for CASSELRGETPNTEAFF.

V is TRBV2 and J is TRBJ2-1; 9 bases fit TRBD1. The CDR3 loop spans 15 amino acids. The J segment lost 4 bases and the V segment lost 6 bases, leaving 7 bases of the junction unmatched. Per germline, CDR1 SNHLY and CDR2 FYNNEI. DNA of the CDR3: TGTGCCAGCAGGGACAGGGGACTTCTTTACAATGAGCAGTTCTTC. Amino acids: CASRDRGLLYNEQFF.

The chain links TRBV29-1 to TRBJ1-2, with D uncertain. This CDR3 region has 12 residues. V was cut by 4 bases and J by 3 bases, with 9 bases left in between. Per the germline V gene, CDR1 is SQVTM and CDR2 is ANQGSEA. This CDR3 is CSVADTDYGYTF. The CDR3 bases are TGCAGCGTTGCTGACACGGACTATGGCTACACCTTC.

The chain combines TRBV27 with TRBJ1-5; no definite D call. CDR1 and CDR2 from the germline V gene are MNHEY and SMNVEV (reference sequence). The CDR3 extends over 14 amino acids. The V end lost 8 bases, the J end lost 2 bases, and 13 bases lay between the germline ends. CDR3: CASGVGGGNQPQHF. The CDR3 nucleotides read TGTGCCAGCGGAGTGGGAGGAGGCAATCAGCCCCAGCATTTT.

As to this clone: The same CDR3 also results from other DNA sequences found in this sample. The rearrangement joins TRBV10-3 to TRBJ2-3; 10 bases are shared with TRBD1. There are 17 residues in the CDR3. Trimming removed 3 bases from V and 2 bases from J; junction bases left unmatched: 8. Germline V gene data show CDR1 as ENHRY and CDR2 as SYGVKD. The CDR3 DNA reads TGTGCCATCAGTGAAAGCTCCGGGACAGGGGACACAGATACGCAGTATTTT. As protein: CAISESSGTGDTDTQYF.

This chain uses TRBV4-2 with TRBJ2-7, with a possible D match to TRBD2 (5 bases). From germline, CDR1 is LGHNA and CDR2 YNFKEQ. The length of the CDR3 is 13 residues. V was pared by 4 bases and J by 6 bases, with 13 bases between. DNA of the CDR3: TGTGCCAGCAGCCGCGGGTTGACCACCGAGCAGTACTTC. This gives the protein CASSRGLTTEQYF.

The gene calls are TRBV28 and TRBJ2-7; D is perhaps TRBD1 (5 bases). V lost 5 bases and J 0 bases, leaving 14 bases between the germline ends. Germline loops: CDR1 MDHEN, CDR2 SYDVKM. The CDR3 spans 15 residues. The CDR3 region is CASSDQGGYSYEQYF. Here the CDR3 DNA reads TGTGCCAGCAGTGACCAGGGTGGTTACTCCTACGAGCAGTACTTC.

This clone was recorded once. V usage is TRBV27 and J usage is TRBJ2-1, with 14 bases matching TRBD2. Germline assignment: CDR1 MNHEY and CDR2 SMNVEV (reference sequence). This CDR3 region has 21 residues. Trimming removed 4 bases from V and 0 bases from J; junction bases left unmatched: 14. The CDR3 sequence is CASSSYLTSGRESNSYNEQFF. CDR3 coding DNA: TGTGCCAGCAGTTCCTATTTGACTAGCGGGAGGGAATCCAACTCCTACAATGAGCAGTTCTTC.

The chain joins TRBV23-1 to TRBJ2-5, with 10 bases lining up with TRBD2. TRBV23-1 is an ORF, with its function uncertain. The CDR3 contains 17 residues. V lost 0 bases to trimming and J lost 4 bases; unmatched junction nucleotides: 8. In nucleotides, the CDR3 is TGCGCCAGCAGTCAATCGGTGGCTAGCGGGAGACCAGAGACCCAGTACTTC. Translating it yields CASSQSVASGRPETQYF.

The chain links TRBV28 to TRBJ2-7, with 10 positions matching TRBD1. Germline CDR1 MDHEN, CDR2 SYDVKM. Germline trimming cut 8 bases from V and 0 bases from J; bases unmatched to any gene: 4. CDR3 length: 14 residues. CDR3 DNA sequence: TGTGCCAGCGGGGGACAGGGGCTCTCCTACGAGCAGTACTTC. Translating it yields CASGGQGLSYEQYF.

The chain uses TRBV7-6 and TRBJ2-1; TRBD2 agrees at 9 bases. J was trimmed by 4 bases and V by 4 bases; bases with no gene match: 8. Germline-derived CDR1 and CDR2 are SGHVS and FNYEAQ. CDR3 length: 16 residues. The CDR3 is CASSWELAGPYNEQFF. CDR3 coding DNA: TGTGCCAGCAGCTGGGAACTAGCGGGCCCTTACAATGAGCAGTTCTTC.

The chain employs TRBV7-3 and TRBJ2-1; D possibly matches TRBD1 or TRBD2 (6 bases each). CDR3 length: 17 residues. Germline CDR1 reads SGHTA; CDR2 reads FQGTGA. Between the trimmed V and J ends, which lost 2 bases and 3 bases, there was a span of 17 bases. This CDR3 is CASSLGGPRDHYNEQFF. DNA of the CDR3: TGTGCCAGCAGCTTAGGGGGGCCGCGGGACCACTACAATGAGCAGTTCTTC.

About this clone itself: This sample includes further DNA sequences coding for the same CDR3. This chain connects TRBV6-1 to TRBJ2-3; D is ambiguous. Germline V lookup: CDR1 MNHNS, CDR2 SASEGT. CDR3 length equals 11 residues. V was shortened by 5 bases and J by 4 bases, with 4 bases between the two germline ends. The CDR3 spells CASSSPDTQYF. The DNA for the CDR3 is TGTGCCAGCAGTTCACCAGATACGCAGTATTTT.

The chain joins TRBV27 to TRBJ1-2, with a possible D match to TRBD1 (6 bases). CDR3 length: 15 amino acids. The germline V gene encodes CDR1 MNHEY and CDR2 SMNVEV (reference sequence). The V and J ends lost 0 bases and 8 bases respectively, with 16 bases between them. As DNA, the CDR3 is TGTGCCAGCAGTTTATCAGTCCCAGGGGTGGAGGGCTACACCTTC. This sequence encodes CASSLSVPGVEGYTF.

The genes are TRBV4-3 and TRBJ1-1; tentatively, D is TRBD1 (5 bases). Germline CDR1 and CDR2: LGHNA and YSLEER. The CDR3 extends over 16 amino acids. Trimming took 3 bases from V and 0 from J, leaving 14 bases between them. The CDR3 loop reads CASSQSEGRVNTEAFF. The CDR3 DNA follows: TGCGCCAGCAGCCAGTCAGAGGGCAGGGTGAACACTGAAGCTTTCTTT.

The V gene is TRBV28, the J gene TRBJ2-7; 15 nucleotides line up with TRBD2. Losses at the gene ends were 8 bases for V and 6 bases for J; bases not matched to a gene: 14. CDR3 length: 17 amino acids. CDR1 is MDHEN and CDR2 is SYDVKM in the germline V gene. In DNA, the CDR3 is TGTGCCAGCGGAAAAATAGAGGGACTAGCGGGAGGTCGCGAGCAGTACTTC. It codes for CASGKIEGLAGGREQYF.

This rearrangement joins TRBV6-5 to TRBJ2-7, with D possibly TRBD2 on 7 matching bases. Trimming left V 4 bases short and J 2 bases short, with 9 bases between. The CDR3 runs 13 residues. Germline CDR1 and CDR2: MNHEY and SVGAGI. The CDR3 loop reads CASSWGGPYEQYF. The CDR3 nucleotides are TGTGCCAGCAGTTGGGGGGGCCCCTACGAGCAGTACTTC.

The chain joins TRBV5-8 to TRBJ2-7; a possible D gene is TRBD1 (6 bases). Trimming shortened V by 0 bases and J by 5 bases, and 9 bases separated the two germline ends. Germline values: CDR1 SGHTS, CDR2 YDEGEE. The CDR3 consists of 13 residues. The CDR3 here is CASSLGTVNEQYF. Written as DNA, the CDR3 is TGTGCCAGCAGCTTGGGGACAGTGAACGAGCAGTACTTC.

The J gene is TRBJ1-2, the V gene TRBV5-6, with D possibly matching TRBD1 (6 bases). The V end was cut by 0 bases, the J end by 2 bases, with 8 bases between. Germline CDR1 is SGHDT and CDR2 is YYEEEE. The CDR3 is 14 residues long. CDR3 loop: CASSLVGQNYGYTF. The CDR3 nucleotides read TGTGCCAGCAGCTTGGTAGGACAGAACTATGGCTACACCTTC.

This clone was picked up one time. V gene TRBV6-5 combines with J gene TRBJ2-3, with D unclear. The CDR3 runs 15 residues. Between the trimmed V and J ends, which lost 0 bases and 0 bases, there was a span of 7 bases. The germline gives CDR1 MNHEY, CDR2 SVGAGI. The CDR3 DNA reads as TGTGCCAGCAGTTACTCAGCCACTAGCACAGATACGCAGTATTTT. This gives the protein CASSYSATSTDTQYF.

This rearrangement joins TRBV7-9 to TRBJ2-7, with 12 bases lining up with TRBD2. CDR1 and CDR2 (germline): SEHNR, FQNEAQ (reference sequence). CDR3 length equals 16 residues. The V and J ends lost 5 bases and 6 bases, in that order; junction bases with no gene match: 11. CDR3 loop: CASSPRTSGIRGEQYF. DNA for the CDR3: TGTGCCAGCAGCCCCCGGACTAGCGGGATACGAGGCGAGCAGTACTTC.

The chain is built from TRBV29-1 and TRBJ1-1, with 7 bases that match TRBD1. The CDR3 sequence is 13 residues long. Germline lookup yields CDR1 SQVTM and CDR2 ANQGSEA. V shed 5 bases, J shed 3 bases, and the junction held 6 bases outside the gene matches. The CDR3 protein is CSVRPGGYTEAFF. CDR3 nucleotide sequence: TGCAGCGTTCGCCCAGGGGGTTACACTGAAGCTTTCTTT.

The chain uses TRBV19 and TRBJ2-3; D unresolved. The length of the CDR3 is 14 residues. Trimming left V 0 bases short and J 6 bases short, with 10 bases between. The V gene's germline CDR1 is LNHDA and CDR2 SQIVND (reference sequence). The DNA of the CDR3 is TGTGCCAGTAGTATAGAGCCGGGCTCCGATACGCAGTATTTT. It specifies CASSIEPGSDTQYF.

The CDR3 DNA reads TGTGCCAGTAGTAGAGGACGGCGGACTAGCAATCAGCCCCAGCATTTT. Translating gives CASSRGRRTSNQPQHF. The V and J genes are TRBV19 and TRBJ1-5; D is unclear. The germline CDR1 and CDR2 sequences are LNHDA and SQIVND (reference sequence). The V gene lost 4 bases and the J gene lost 0 bases, with 13 bases spanning the gap. This CDR3 region has 16 residues.

The genes are TRBV27 and TRBJ2-1, with 9 positions matching TRBD2. The CDR3 spans 15 residues. V gave up 1 base and J gave up 9 bases; unmatched junction bases: 7. The germline gives CDR1 MNHEY, CDR2 SMNVEV (reference sequence). The CDR3 bases are TGTGCCAGCAGTTTATTTCTTAGCGGGAGTGTTGAGCAGTTCTTC. Residues: CASSLFLSGSVEQFF.

The CDR3, as DNA: TGTGCCTGGACCTCAGGCCCGGGCGGGGAGCTGTTTTTT. Translating gives CAWTSGPGGELFF. This chain joins TRBV30 and TRBJ2-2; D is unclear. The ends were cut back, 4 bases at V and 7 bases at J, with 13 bases in the middle. Germline V gene sequence: CDR1 GTSNPN, CDR2 SVGIG (reference sequence). This CDR3 has 13 residues.